The 7 T cell receptor beta chains below come from one sample, sequenced in a study of blood T cell repertoires in COVID-19. Only in-frame clones appear in the TCRdb table, and some are missing; sequencing was by immunoSEQ multiplex PCR. Found here are roughly 380,000 clones, around nine tenths of them singletons; the top ten hold 3.5% to 4%. The sequenced material came from peripheral blood. Receptors were obtained from a woman aged 55 to 70 with COVID-19, enrolled during active disease.

This clone was recorded once. The J gene is TRBJ2-1, the V gene TRBV4-1; D is unresolved. Trimming stripped 0 bases from V and 10 bases from J, with 10 bases between. The germline V gene has CDR1 MGHRA and CDR2 YSYEKL. The CDR3 spans 13 residues. CDR3 sequence reads: CASSQEVVVEQFF. The CDR3 coding sequence is TGCGCCAGCAGCCAAGAGGTGGTAGTCGAGCAGTTCTTC.

The chain links TRBV19 to TRBJ2-4; 8 nucleotides align to TRBD1. Germline V gene data show CDR1 as LNHDA and CDR2 as SQIVND (reference sequence). V dropped 3 bases and J dropped 9; count of bases not matched to a gene: 10. There are 15 residues in the CDR3. The CDR3, as DNA: TGTGCCAGTAGTATGGTCGGACAGGGTCTGAGCATTCAGTACTTC. Protein sequence: CASSMVGQGLSIQYF.

DNA for the CDR3: TGTGCCAGCAGTGGGCCTTTTAATAGCAATCAGCCCCAGCATTTT. As protein: CASSGPFNSNQPQHF. This chain uses TRBV2 with TRBJ1-5; D not resolved. The CDR3 covers 15 residues. Germline V gene lookup returns CDR1 SNHLY and CDR2 FYNNEI. V was pared by 4 bases and J by 0 bases, with 10 bases between.

V and J are TRBV19 and TRBJ1-2; 7 positions agree with TRBD1. The ends lost 6 bases at V and 2 bases at J; junction bases unmatched: 15. The CDR3 totals 17 residues. CDR1 and CDR2 from the germline V gene are LNHDA and SQIVND (reference sequence). CDR3 sequence (DNA): TGTGCCAGTAGACCTTGGACAGGACAACTCCTAAACTATGGCTACACCTTC. Translation: CASRPWTGQLLNYGYTF.

The rearrangement uses TRBV4-2 and TRBJ1-5, with 8 positions matching TRBD1. The CDR3 extends over 16 amino acids. V was clipped by 1 base and J by 4 bases; unmatched bases: 6. The germline V gene encodes CDR1 LGHNA and CDR2 YNFKEQ. The CDR3 region has the DNA TGTGCCAGCAGCCAAGGCAGGGGGCAAGGGAATCAGCCCCAGCATTTT. It is translated as CASSQGRGQGNQPQHF.

V is TRBV2 and J is TRBJ2-1; 10 nucleotides align to TRBD2. Germline loops: CDR1 SNHLY, CDR2 FYNNEI. The CDR3 loop spans 15 amino acids. V was clipped by 6 bases and J by 2 bases; unmatched bases: 4. The CDR3 DNA sequence: TGTGCCAGCAGCCTTAGCGGGGGGACCTACAATGAGCAGTTCTTC. It codes for CASSLSGGTYNEQFF.

A remark on this clone: Relative to the germline gene, one junction end is altered; a read error may explain this. J is TRBJ1-2 and V is TRBV6-1; 7 nucleotides line up with TRBD1. Germline-derived CDR1 and CDR2 are MNHNS and SASEGT. This CDR3 has 17 residues. DNA for the CDR3: TGTGCCAGCAGGGAAGACAGGGTGGGGGTAAGGAACTATGGCTACACCTTC. Translating it yields CASREDRVGVRNYGYTF.